Below are 25 T cell receptor beta chains sequenced from a single sample in a study of T-cell memory formation after mild COVID-19. TCRdb called the 5' RACE reads again in MiXCR, with one record for every CDR3 protein. In the table there are roughly 150,000 distinct CDR3 sequences, 25% of which are singletons. The sample taken for sequencing was PBMCs or a T cell subset sorted from them (not recorded which). The receptors derive from an adult woman who had mild COVID-19 (a few samples of this study predate the infection). Cell type and time point are not known.

The chain couples TRBV19 to TRBJ2-2, with 8 nucleotides matching TRBD1. Germline assignment: CDR1 LNHDA and CDR2 SQIVND (reference sequence). The CDR3 is 12 amino acids. V gave up 7 bases and J gave up 7 bases; unmatched junction bases: 2. The CDR3: CASNRGIGELFF. CDR3 nucleotides: TGTGCCAGTAACAGGGGGATCGGGGAGCTGTTTTTT.

There are a few counts of this clonotype. The chain employs TRBV7-9 and TRBJ2-2; D is perhaps TRBD2 (6 bases). V dropped 10 bases and J dropped 0 bases, with 12 bases sitting between them. The CDR3 length is 14 residues. Germline V lookup: CDR1 SEHNR, CDR2 FQNEAQ (reference sequence). CDR3 bases: TGTGCCACACCGGGACTCACGAACACCGGGGAGCTGTTTTTT. Amino acids: CATPGLTNTGELFF.

This clonotype has more than one count but fewer than ten. The chain is built from TRBV2 and TRBJ2-3, with D tentatively TRBD2 (6 bases). The CDR3 extends over 16 amino acids. Germline values: CDR1 SNHLY, CDR2 FYNNEI. V was cut by 0 bases and J by 1 base, with 11 bases left in between. The DNA of the CDR3 is TGTGCCAGCAGTGAAGCGCGCGAGCGGGGCACAGATACGCAGTATTTT. This sequence encodes CASSEARERGTDTQYF.

The DNA of the CDR3 is TGTGCCAGTAGTATACTCAGGGGATCTGAAGCTTTCTTT. Its protein product is CASSILRGSEAFF. The chain joins TRBV19 to TRBJ1-1; TRBD1 might be the D (6 bases). The CDR3 spans 13 residues. CDR1 LNHDA and CDR2 SQIVND come from the germline V gene (reference sequence). V lost 2 bases to trimming and J lost 6 bases, with 10 bases between them.

The chain combines TRBV5-6 with TRBJ2-2, with TRBD1 matching over 7 bases. Germline-derived CDR1 and CDR2 are SGHDT and YYEEEE. The CDR3 has 16 amino acids. Trimming took 7 bases from V and 0 from J; bases not matched to a gene: 9. CDR3 region: CASGLTGASNTGELFF. The CDR3 DNA is TGTGCCAGCGGACTTACAGGGGCTTCGAACACCGGGGAGCTGTTTTTT.

In this sample, this clonotype turned up once. CDR3 amino acids: CASSIALDYEQYF. The CDR3, as DNA: TGTGCCAGTAGTATTGCTTTGGATTACGAGCAGTACTTC. The chain joins TRBV19 to TRBJ2-7; no clear D. Trimming shortened V by 3 bases and J by 4 bases, and 10 bases separated the two germline ends. Per germline, CDR1 LNHDA and CDR2 SQIVND (reference sequence). The CDR3 is 13 amino acids.

The V call is TRBV27, the J call TRBJ2-5; D is unresolved. CDR1 is MNHEY and CDR2 is SMNVEV in the germline V gene (reference sequence). V lost 1 base and J lost 2, with 5 bases in between. The CDR3 extends over 13 amino acids. CDR3 region: CASSLWAQETQYF. CDR3 sequence (DNA): TGTGCCAGCAGTTTATGGGCTCAAGAGACCCAGTACTTC.

The chain uses TRBV7-8 and TRBJ2-1; 8 bases align to TRBD2. The V gene's germline CDR1 is SGHVS and CDR2 FQNEAQ. CDR3 length: 15 amino acids. Trimming at V came to 6 bases and at J to 6 bases, leaving 10 bases not matched to a gene. The CDR3 here is CASSPNAGGVNEQFF. In nucleotides, the CDR3 is TGTGCCAGCAGTCCCAACGCGGGGGGTGTCAATGAGCAGTTCTTC. The variable domain in full, with the rest retrieved from reference TRBV7-8 and TRBJ2-1, is GAGVSQSPRYKVAKRGQDVALRCDPISGHVSLFWYQQALGQGPEFLTYFQNEAQLDKSGLPSDRFFAERPEGSVSTLKIQRTQQEDSAVYLCASSPNAGGVNEQFFGPGTRLTVL.

V usage is TRBV7-9 and J usage is TRBJ2-4, with a possible D match to TRBD2 (6 bases). CDR1 is SEHNR, CDR2 FQNEAQ, per germline (reference sequence). Trimming left V 2 bases short and J 8 bases short, with 13 bases between. The CDR3 is made up of 14 amino acids. CDR3 region: CASSLFGREDIQYF. The CDR3 DNA follows: TGTGCCAGCAGCTTATTCGGCAGGGAGGACATTCAGTACTTC.

The CDR3 nucleotides are TGCAGCGCTGGGGGGGCCGGAGCGGATGAGCAGTTCTTC. Translation gives CSAGGAGADEQFF. This chain uses TRBV29-1 with TRBJ2-1, with D possibly being TRBD2 (7 bases). The CDR3 length is 13 residues. V was pared by 7 bases and J by 8 bases, with 18 bases between. Germline V gene sequence: CDR1 SQVTM, CDR2 ANQGSEA.

This clonotype occurred a few times. This rearrangement joins TRBV11-2 to TRBJ2-1; D not resolved. The length of the CDR3 is 15 residues. Germline CDR1 SGHAT, CDR2 FQNNGV. Trimming left V 2 bases short and J 8 bases short, with 16 bases between. The DNA for the CDR3 is TGTGCCAGCAGCTTAAGTGGTAGGAATTTCGATGAGCAGTTCTTC. Its translation: CASSLSGRNFDEQFF.

V usage is TRBV7-6 and J usage is TRBJ1-1, with D hard to call. The CDR3 contains 14 residues. Germline values: CDR1 SGHVS, CDR2 FNYEAQ. Trimming took off 2 bases at V and 5 bases at J, with 12 bases between the two ends. CDR3 sequence: CASSLNHPMTEAFF. The CDR3 DNA sequence: TGTGCCAGCAGCTTAAATCATCCTATGACTGAAGCTTTCTTT.

The table lists this clonotype with a few counts. The chain combines TRBV9 with TRBJ1-1; D possibly corresponds to TRBD1 (6 bases). The CDR3 sequence is 13 residues long. Trimming left V 0 bases short and J 6 bases short, with 9 bases between. Germline assignment: CDR1 SGDLS and CDR2 YYNGEE. The DNA of the CDR3 is TGTGCCAGCAGCGTAGGGGGGGGCGCTGAAGCTTTCTTT. Amino acid sequence: CASSVGGGAEAFF.

This clonotype appeared a single time. The J gene is TRBJ1-6, the V gene TRBV20-1, with D perhaps TRBD1 (6 bases). Trimming stripped 0 bases from V and 4 bases from J, with 19 bases between. Per germline, CDR1 DFQATT and CDR2 SNEGSKA (reference sequence). This CDR3 comprises 18 residues. The CDR3 DNA follows: TGCAGTGCTAGAGACCCGGGACACCTCCATTATTATAATTCACCCCTCCACTTT. Encoded protein: CSARDPGHLHYYNSPLHF.

This clonotype was seen a few times. The rearrangement uses TRBV10-3 and TRBJ2-3; TRBD2 might be the D (6 bases). Germline lookup yields CDR1 ENHRY and CDR2 SYGVKD. The CDR3 is made up of 16 amino acids. The V end lost 0 bases, the J end lost 3 bases, and 13 bases lay between the germline ends. The chain's CDR3 is CAISESTRGPTDTQYF. CDR3 DNA sequence: TGTGCCATCAGTGAGTCGACGCGGGGCCCGACAGATACGCAGTATTTT.

This clonotype was detected a few times. CDR3 coding DNA: TGTGCCAGCAGCGAACGACGGCTAGTAACCACTGAAGCTTTCTTT. Translated: CASSERRLVTTEAFF. The V gene is TRBV7-8, the J gene TRBJ1-1, with D unresolved. CDR1 is SGHVS, CDR2 FQNEAQ, per germline. The CDR3 extends over 15 amino acids. Trimming removed 5 bases from V and 4 bases from J, with 17 bases in between.

The sample holds a few counts of this clonotype. This rearrangement joins TRBV15 to TRBJ2-3; the match to TRBD1 covers 7 bases. The CDR3 contains 14 residues. CDR1 and CDR2 from the germline V gene are LNHNV and YYDKDF (reference sequence). The junction had 6 bases not matched to a gene; V was cut back by 5 bases and J by 4 bases. The CDR3, as DNA: TGTGCCACCAGCGGCAGGGGGTCCGCAGATACGCAGTATTTT. This translates into CATSGRGSADTQYF.

This clonotype has a handful of counts. This chain connects TRBV7-6 to TRBJ2-2; D is unresolved. The CDR3 spans 14 residues. CDR1 SGHVS and CDR2 FNYEAQ come from the germline V gene. Trimming removed 2 bases at V and 4 bases at J, with 8 bases between. CDR3 nucleotide sequence: TGTGCCAGCAGCTTAAGACTTCTCACCGGGGAGCTGTTTTTT. It yields the protein CASSLRLLTGELFF.

The chain combines TRBV12-3 or TRBV12-4 with TRBJ1-5; 8 nucleotides align to TRBD1. The CDR3 is 14 amino acids. V dropped 4 bases and J dropped 5; count of bases not matched to a gene: 4. The CDR3 reads CASSSSTGDQPQHF. The CDR3 DNA follows: TGTGCCAGCAGTTCATCGACAGGGGATCAGCCCCAGCATTTT.

The V call is TRBV4-1, the J call TRBJ2-4; D gene unclear. This CDR3 spans 12 amino acids. Germline V gene sequence: CDR1 MGHRA, CDR2 YSYEKL. V was shortened by 5 bases and J by 3 bases, with 5 bases between the two germline ends. The DNA for the CDR3 is TGCGCCAGCAGCGGTGACAAAAACATTCAGTACTTC. It encodes CASSGDKNIQYF.

The chain links TRBV20-1 to TRBJ2-1; D unclear. The V end was cut by 3 bases, the J end by 0 bases, with 12 bases between. Per germline, CDR1 DFQATT and CDR2 SNEGSKA (reference sequence). The CDR3 has 15 amino acids. CDR3 nucleotides: TGCAGTGCTAGCTCTGACATGAGCTCCTACAATGAGCAGTTCTTC. Translation gives CSASSDMSSYNEQFF.

The rearrangement uses TRBV4-1 and TRBJ1-1; 9 nucleotides align to TRBD1. The CDR3 loop spans 15 amino acids. Trimming took 0 bases from V and 8 from J; bases not matched to a gene: 7. In germline, CDR1 is MGHRA, CDR2 YSYEKL. CDR3 sequence: CASSQDGVQGAEAFF. The CDR3 nucleotides read TGCGCCAGCAGCCAAGATGGGGTACAGGGGGCGGAAGCTTTCTTT.

This clonotype was counted many times. V usage is TRBV7-8 and J usage is TRBJ2-7; D call uncertain. Germline V gene data show CDR1 as SGHVS and CDR2 as FQNEAQ. The V and J ends lost 1 base and 2 bases respectively, with 6 bases between them. This CDR3 is 13 amino acids long. The CDR3, as DNA: TGTGCCAGCAGCTTAGAGCGAACCTACGAGCAGTACTTC. It specifies CASSLERTYEQYF.

This clonotype was found a few times. The rearrangement joins TRBV5-6 to TRBJ2-1, with 9 bases matching TRBD1. The CDR3 covers 15 residues. The germline CDR1 and CDR2 sequences are SGHDT and YYEEEE. V gave up 2 bases and J gave up 9 bases; unmatched junction bases: 9. CDR3 nucleotides: TGTGCCAGCAGCTTAAGGGACAGGGAATTTAGTGAGCAGTTCTTC. The encoded protein is CASSLRDREFSEQFF.

The chain links TRBV6-5 to TRBJ2-5; D is undetermined. The CDR3 is made up of 16 amino acids. The V end lost 0 bases, the J end lost 4 bases, and 15 bases lay between the germline ends. CDR1 MNHEY and CDR2 SVGAGI come from the germline V gene. The DNA of the CDR3 is TGTGCCAGCAGTTACTCGCGGTCTGGGATTCGAGAGACCCAGTACTTC. This translates into CASSYSRSGIRETQYF.